Listed below are T cell receptor beta chains from one sample, sequenced in a study of OX40 agonist ivuxolimab in advanced cancers. Assay used: immunoSEQ multiplex PCR; TCRdb lists only in-frame clones, some missing. This sample carries 85,000 to 130,000 clones, over 75% of them seen once, and the ten largest clones take about 0.31%. The material sequenced was CD4+ or CD8+ T cells sorted from blood, taken in a trial of the OX40 agonist ivuxolimab. The receptors derive from an adult with an advanced solid tumor such as melanoma, head and neck, liver or kidney cancer. The CDR3 runs from the conserved cysteine through the conserved F or W. D genes are given only for firm matches. Clone size is given for some rows only: seen once, a few or many times, or a class if the clone is expanded.

>TRBV7-2|-|TRBJ2-4|-
CASSSQPGRAKNIQYF
TGTGCCAGCAGCTCACAGCCCGGCAGGGCCAAAAACATTCAGTACTTC
>TRBV4-3|-|TRBJ2-7|-
CASSQDGFGSEQYF
TGCGCCAGCAGCCAAGATGGATTCGGCTCTGAGCAGTACTTC
>TRBV19|-|TRBJ1-5|TRBD1
CASSTTGANQPQHF
TGTGCCAGTAGTACGACAGGGGCCAATCAGCCCCAGCATTTT
>TRBV7-9|-|TRBJ1-1|-
CASSPGPPRAFF
TGTGCCAGCAGCCCGGGACCGCCGCGCGCTTTCTTT
>TRBV11-3|-|TRBJ2-6|TRBD1
CASSLGTGFGANVLTF
TGTGCCAGCAGCTTAGGGACAGGGTTTGGGGCCAACGTCCTGACTTTC
>TRBV18|-|TRBJ2-6|-
CASSPEGRVVAGANVLTF
TGTGCCAGCTCACCCGAGGGTAGGGTGGTAGCTGGGGCCAACGTCCTGACTTTC
>TRBV9|once|TRBJ1-2|TRBD1
CASSPRDRGGGGYTF
TGTGCCAGCAGCCCCCGGGACAGGGGGGGTGGAGGCTACACCTTC
>TRBV7-2|few|TRBJ1-5|-
CASTPNPNQPQHF
TGTGCCAGCACCCCGAACCCCAATCAGCCCCAGCATTTT
>TRBV5-1|-|TRBJ2-7|-
CASSFESGRNYEQYF
TGCGCCAGCTCTTTTGAATCCGGGAGAAACTACGAGCAGTACTTC
>TRBV7-2|-|TRBJ2-5|TRBD2
CASRSGGSQETQYF
TGTGCCAGCAGAAGCGGGGGGAGCCAAGAGACCCAGTACTTC
>TRBV4-2|-|TRBJ2-7|TRBD2
CASSQEGLAGSSYEQYF
TGTGCCAGCAGCCAAGAGGGACTAGCGGGATCGTCTTACGAGCAGTACTTC
>TRBV14|-|TRBJ2-7|-
CASSLPGAGSYEQYF
TGTGCCAGCAGCCTCCCTGGGGCAGGGAGCTACGAGCAGTACTTC
>TRBV30|once|TRBJ2-3|TRBD1
CAWKGPRTGADTQYF
TGTGCCTGGAAAGGCCCTAGGACAGGGGCAGATACGCAGTATTTT
>TRBV10-2|-|TRBJ2-6|TRBD2
CASSERGGPGANVLTF
TGCGCCAGCAGTGAGCGGGGAGGGCCTGGGGCCAACGTCCTGACTTTC
>TRBV4-3|-|TRBJ2-4|TRBD2
CASSQGIRGGIQYF
TGCGCCAGCAGCCAGGGGATTCGGGGGGGAATTCAGTACTTC
>TRBV27|-|TRBJ2-1|TRBD2
CASSLSGGLGHEQFF
TGTGCCAGCAGTTTATCGGGGGGACTAGGCCATGAGCAGTTCTTC
>TRBV14|-|TRBJ2-3|-
CASSLKDTQYF
TGTGCCAGCAGTCTGAAAGATACGCAGTATTTT
>TRBV28|-|TRBJ2-6|-
CASSLFGVSGANVLTF
TGTGCCAGCAGTTTATTCGGAGTGTCTGGAGCCAACGTCCTGACTTTC
>TRBV2|few|TRBJ2-5|TRBD2
CASTAGSGLGETQYF
TGTGCCAGCACAGCGGGGAGCGGTCTGGGAGAGACCCAGTACTTC
>TRBV6-5|few|TRBJ1-1|-
CASRNTGTQNTEAFF
TGTGCCAGCAGAAACACCGGGACACAGAACACTGAAGCTTTCTTT
>TRBV5-4|-|TRBJ2-7|TRBD2
CASSLAAGARGTSSYEQYF
TGTGCCAGCAGCTTGGCGGCAGGGGCACGAGGGACTAGCTCCTACGAGCAGTACTTC
>TRBV7-2|-|TRBJ1-1|-
CASSLDGGNTEAFF
TGTGCCAGCAGCTTAGATGGTGGGAACACTGAAGCTTTCTTT
>TRBV7-9|-|TRBJ2-7|TRBD1
CASSLAGGRVDEQYF
TGTGCCAGCAGCTTAGCAGGGGGCAGGGTGGACGAGCAGTACTTC